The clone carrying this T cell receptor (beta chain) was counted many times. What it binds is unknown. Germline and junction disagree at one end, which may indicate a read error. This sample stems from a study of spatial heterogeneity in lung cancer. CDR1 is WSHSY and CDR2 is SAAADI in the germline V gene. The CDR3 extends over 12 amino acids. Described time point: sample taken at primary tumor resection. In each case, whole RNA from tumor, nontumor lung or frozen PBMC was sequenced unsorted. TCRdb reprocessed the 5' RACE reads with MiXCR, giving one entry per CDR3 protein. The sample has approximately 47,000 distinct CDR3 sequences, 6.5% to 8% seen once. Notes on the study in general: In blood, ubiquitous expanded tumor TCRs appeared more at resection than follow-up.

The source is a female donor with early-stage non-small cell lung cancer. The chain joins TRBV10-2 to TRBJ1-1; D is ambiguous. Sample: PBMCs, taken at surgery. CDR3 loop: CASSVGDTEAFF. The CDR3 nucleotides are TGCGCCAGCAGTGTAGGAGACACCGAAGCTTTCTTT.